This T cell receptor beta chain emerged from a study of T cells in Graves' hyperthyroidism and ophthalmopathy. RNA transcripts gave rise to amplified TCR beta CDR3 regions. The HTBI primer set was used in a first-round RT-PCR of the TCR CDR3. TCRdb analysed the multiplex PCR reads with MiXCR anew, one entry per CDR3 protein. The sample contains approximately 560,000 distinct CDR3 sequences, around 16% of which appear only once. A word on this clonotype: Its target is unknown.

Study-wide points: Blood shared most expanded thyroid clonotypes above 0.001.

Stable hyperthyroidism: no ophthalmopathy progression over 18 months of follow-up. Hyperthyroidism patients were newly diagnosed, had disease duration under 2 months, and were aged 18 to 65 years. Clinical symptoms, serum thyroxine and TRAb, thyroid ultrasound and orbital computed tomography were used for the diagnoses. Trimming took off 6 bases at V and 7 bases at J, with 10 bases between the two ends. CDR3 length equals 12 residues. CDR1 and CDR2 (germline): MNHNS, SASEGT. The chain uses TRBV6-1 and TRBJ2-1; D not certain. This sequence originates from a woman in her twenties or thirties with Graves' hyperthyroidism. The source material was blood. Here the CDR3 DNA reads TGTGCCAGCAGAGGCGACCGTAATGAGCAGTTCTTC. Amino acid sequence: CASRGDRNEQFF.